The TCR beta chain under discussion was sequenced for a study of control samples from healthy donors and cancer patients. Assay used: immunoSEQ multiplex PCR; TCRdb lists only in-frame clones, some missing. The sample records about 120,000 clones, approximately 91% being singletons. The CDR3 totals 13 residues. With 5 bases removed from V and 5 bases from J, the gap between germline ends came to 13 bases. From germline, CDR1 is SGHTA and CDR2 FQGNSA. This clone has a handful of counts. The specimen was blood. The sequence came from a woman between 18 and 29 years old in good health. This chain joins TRBV7-2 and TRBJ2-7, with no clear D. This CDR3 is CASSPRLGDEQYF. The CDR3, as DNA: TGTGCCAGCAGCCCCCGGTTGGGCGACGAGCAGTACTTC. Full variable domain (outside the CDR3, taken from reference TRBV7-2 and TRBJ2-7): GAGVSQSPSNKVTEKGKDVELRCDPISGHTALYWYRQSLGQGLEFLIYFQGNSAPDKSGLPSDRFSAERTGGSVSTLTIQRTQQEDSAVYLCASSPRLGDEQYFGPGTRLTVT.